The clone carrying this TCR beta chain showed up just a few times. No antigen is known for it. Noted treatment: approximately 9-day PBMC culture with coronavirus spike peptide pools or control peptides (ViraFEST assay). Half of the medium was exchanged for fresh IL-2 medium, first on day 3 and then on day 7. The CDR3 is made up of 15 amino acids. Looked up from germline, CDR1 is MNHNS and CDR2 is SASEGT. Trimming took off 3 bases at V and 2 bases at J, with 13 bases between the two ends. The entry originates in a study of vaccination and CD4 T cells after COVID-19. Study in general: Median time from second vaccine dose to sampling was 72 days (14 to 241). Control cultures were supplied with a CEFX pool, an HIV-1 Nef pool, or no peptide at all. Overall study findings and caveats: It was found that, in convalescent patients, 304 of 307 vaccine-specific clones were spike mono-reactive.

Oncomine TCR Beta short-read sequencing was applied to DNA from cultured CD4+ T cells. Each CDR3 protein is one row after TCRdb ran MiXCR on the PCR reads. This sample carries thousands of distinct CDR3 sequences, about three fifths of them seen once, and the ten largest clones take about 31%. Sequenced input: CD4+ T cells from blood, cultured in vitro. V and J are TRBV6-1 and TRBJ1-2; D is possibly TRBD1 (5 bases). This TCR was recovered from a human donor who had recovered from COVID-19. CDR3 in amino acids: CASSEVGRRNYGYTF. CDR3 DNA sequence: TGTGCCAGCAGTGAGGTGGGACGGCGGAACTATGGCTACACCTTC.